Listed here are 27 T cell receptor beta chains from one sample, sequenced in a study of blood T cell repertoires in COVID-19. Profiled with immunoSEQ multiplex PCR; TCRdb holds only in-frame clones, not every one. The sample lists 390,000 or so clones; roughly 89% were seen once. The source material was PBMCs or T cells enriched from blood (not recorded which). The receptors were sampled from a woman between 50 and 59 years old who had recovered from COVID-19.

The chain is built from TRBV11-3 and TRBJ1-1; D remains unclear. Germline assignment: CDR1 SGHNT and CDR2 YENEEA. The CDR3 consists of 13 residues. Trimming took off 8 bases at V and 2 bases at J, with 12 bases between the two ends. Written as DNA, the CDR3 is TGTGCCAGCTCCCTTCGGTTCAACACTGAAGCTTTCTTT. Protein product: CASSLRFNTEAFF.

The rearrangement uses TRBV5-1 and TRBJ2-7, with D possibly matching TRBD2 (5 bases). The CDR3 covers 14 residues. Deletions cut 2 bases from V and 0 bases from J, with 9 bases between. The germline CDR1 and CDR2 sequences are SGHRS and YFSETQ. The CDR3 sequence: CASSFYTSSYEQYF. The CDR3 DNA sequence: TGCGCCAGCAGCTTCTACACTAGCTCCTACGAGCAGTACTTC. Variable domain in full (rest from reference TRBV5-1 and TRBJ2-7): KAGVTQTPRYLIKTRGQQVTLSCSPISGHRSVSWYQQTPGQGLQFLFEYFSETQRNKGNFPGRFSGRQFSNSRSEMNVSTLELGDSALYLCASSFYTSSYEQYFGPGTRLTVT.

The rearrangement uses TRBV28 and TRBJ1-5, with D tentatively TRBD1 (5 bases). In germline, CDR1 is MDHEN, CDR2 SYDVKM. V dropped 1 base and J dropped 7 bases, with 11 bases sitting between them. This CDR3 comprises 14 residues. CDR3 in DNA: TGTGCCAGCAGTTTATTGGGGGGGTTACAGCCCCAGCATTTT. Protein sequence: CASSLLGGLQPQHF.

V is TRBV10-3 and J is TRBJ2-5, with 9 bases matching TRBD1. Looked up from germline, CDR1 is ENHRY and CDR2 is SYGVKD. V lost 2 bases to trimming and J lost 5 bases; unmatched junction nucleotides: 6. The CDR3 extends over 15 amino acids. The CDR3 spells CAISEGQGFVETQYF. DNA of the CDR3: TGTGCCATCAGTGAGGGACAGGGGTTCGTGGAGACCCAGTACTTC.

There are a few counts of this clone. The chain is built from TRBV19 and TRBJ1-5, with D perhaps TRBD1 (6 bases). This CDR3 spans 15 amino acids. Germline lookup yields CDR1 LNHDA and CDR2 SQIVND (reference sequence). Trimming shortened V by 5 bases and J by 7 bases, and 18 bases separated the two germline ends. Here the CDR3 reads CASSARTVGPQPQHF. The CDR3 nucleotides are TGTGCCAGTAGTGCCAGGACAGTAGGGCCCCAGCCCCAGCATTTT.

The chain carries TRBV5-6 and TRBJ1-1; D unresolved. Germline V gene data show CDR1 as SGHDT and CDR2 as YYEEEE. The CDR3 length is 14 residues. The germline V and J ends were trimmed by 5 bases and 2 bases, with 13 bases remaining between them. Here the CDR3 DNA reads TGTGCCAGCAGATGGAACGGAGTCAACACTGAAGCTTTCTTT. This translates into CASRWNGVNTEAFF.

J is TRBJ1-2 and V is TRBV4-1; the D gene is possibly TRBD1 (5 bases). Trimming took 6 bases from V and 0 from J, leaving 17 bases between them. CDR3 length equals 16 residues. Looked up from germline, CDR1 is MGHRA and CDR2 is YSYEKL. CDR3 sequence: CASRPFGGDANYGYTF. The CDR3 DNA reads as TGCGCCAGCAGACCCTTCGGGGGGGACGCTAACTATGGCTACACCTTC.

The V call is TRBV18, the J call TRBJ1-1, with unresolved D. V was pared by 4 bases and J by 1 base, with 7 bases between. Germline V CDR1 and CDR2: KGHSH, LQKENI. This CDR3 contains 13 residues. This CDR3 reads CASSRAGNTEAFF. For the CDR3, the DNA is TGTGCCAGCTCACGTGCGGGGAACACTGAAGCTTTCTTT.

The rearrangement links TRBV11-3 to TRBJ2-7, with D possibly being TRBD2 (6 bases). The CDR3 runs to 13 residues. Germline assignment: CDR1 SGHNT and CDR2 YENEEA. V was trimmed by 3 bases and J by 9 bases, leaving 15 bases between them. DNA of the CDR3: TGTGCCAGCAGCTTGCCCGGGAGTCTACGGCAGTACTTC. Translating it yields CASSLPGSLRQYF.

The V and J genes are TRBV10-3 and TRBJ1-3; D uncertain. Germline CDR1 ENHRY, CDR2 SYGVKD. V dropped 2 bases and J dropped 4 bases, with 9 bases sitting between them. The CDR3 is 14 residues long. CDR3 in DNA: TGTGCCATCAGTGAGGGCGCAGGCGGAAACACCATATATTTT. Its translation is CAISEGAGGNTIYF.

The chain uses TRBV7-6 and TRBJ1-5; TRBD1 matches at 10 bases. V lost 5 bases and J lost 6; bases outside the gene matches: 7. This CDR3 is built from 15 residues. Germline CDR1 reads SGHVS; CDR2 reads FNYEAQ. The CDR3 protein is CASSPGQGVSQPQHF. CDR3 sequence (DNA): TGTGCCAGCAGCCCAGGACAGGGGGTAAGTCAGCCCCAGCATTTT.

The genes are TRBV11-2 and TRBJ1-5; TRBD1 is a possible D gene (6 bases). Germline CDR1 is SGHAT and CDR2 is FQNNGV. This CDR3 is built from 15 residues. The ends were cut back, 5 bases at V and 0 bases at J, with 11 bases in the middle. CDR3 nucleotides: TGTGCCAGCAGCCTAACAGGGAGTAGCAATCAGCCCCAGCATTTT. The encoded protein is CASSLTGSSNQPQHF.

This rearrangement joins TRBV4-1 to TRBJ2-2; a weak D match, TRBD1 (6 bases). V was shortened by 5 bases and J by 2 bases, with 15 bases between the two germline ends. The CDR3 consists of 16 residues. Germline V CDR1 and CDR2: MGHRA, YSYEKL. The CDR3 loop reads CASSITGTPNTGELFF. In nucleotides, the CDR3 is TGCGCCAGCAGCATCACCGGGACACCCAACACCGGGGAGCTGTTTTTT.

The chain uses TRBV2 and TRBJ1-5, with TRBD1 identical over 7 bases. Germline loops: CDR1 SNHLY, CDR2 FYNNEI. CDR3 length equals 15 residues. After removal of 4 bases from V and 2 bases from J, the junction contained 5 bases not matched to a gene. Written as DNA, the CDR3 is TGTGCCAGCAGTGCGCAGGGGGGTGGCAATCAGCCCCAGCATTTT. Translation gives CASSAQGGGNQPQHF. Based on the CDR3 plus reference TRBV2 and TRBJ1-5, the full variable domain is EPEVTQTPSHQVTQMGQEVILRCVPISNHLYFYWYRQILGQKVEFLVSFYNNEISEKSEIFDDQFSVERPDGSNFTLKIRSTKLEDSAMYFCASSAQGGGNQPQHFGDGTRLSIL.

V is TRBV30 and J is TRBJ1-6, with 9 bases that match TRBD1. The CDR3 contains 16 residues. The junction had 6 bases not matched to a gene; V was cut back by 2 bases and J by 4 bases. The germline V gene encodes CDR1 GTSNPN and CDR2 SVGIG (reference sequence). The CDR3 DNA is TGTGCCTGGAGTCTAACCGGGACAGGGTATAATTCACCCCTCCACTTT. It translates to CAWSLTGTGYNSPLHF.

This clone was seen just once. J is TRBJ2-1 and V is TRBV7-8, with a weak D call TRBD2 (5 bases). Germline lookup yields CDR1 SGHVS and CDR2 FQNEAQ. Trimming shortened V by 5 bases and J by 0 bases, and 17 bases separated the two germline ends. CDR3 length equals 17 residues. CDR3 region: CASSARGRMGSYNEQFF. CDR3 nucleotides: TGTGCCAGCAGCGCTAGAGGGCGGATGGGCTCCTACAATGAGCAGTTCTTC. The variable domain in full, with the rest retrieved from reference TRBV7-8 and TRBJ2-1, is GAGVSQSPRYKVAKRGQDVALRCDPISGHVSLFWYQQALGQGPEFLTYFQNEAQLDKSGLPSDRFFAERPEGSVSTLKIQRTQQEDSAVYLCASSARGRMGSYNEQFFGPGTRLTVL.

J is TRBJ2-2 and V is TRBV3-1 (or the pseudogene TRBV3-2); 13 nucleotides line up with TRBD2. The junction had 6 bases not matched to a gene; V was cut back by 4 bases and J by 10 bases. The length of the CDR3 is 15 residues. Germline V gives CDR1 LGHDT, CDR2 YNNKEL (reference sequence). The CDR3 loop reads CASSPGLAGAVELFF. The CDR3, as DNA: TGTGCCAGCAGCCCTGGACTAGCGGGGGCAGTGGAGCTGTTTTTT.

The chain joins TRBV19 to TRBJ1-2, with D hard to call. The CDR3 length is 14 residues. Germline-derived CDR1 and CDR2 are LNHDA and SQIVND (reference sequence). Deletions cut 6 bases from V and 2 bases from J, with 13 bases between. In DNA form, the CDR3 reads TGTGCCAGTAGGGTATCGGGAACCAACTATGGCTACACCTTC. This sequence encodes CASRVSGTNYGYTF. The full variable domain, with the rest looked up from reference TRBV19 and TRBJ1-2, is DGGITQSPKYLFRKEGQNVTLSCEQNLNHDAMYWYRQDPGQGLRLIYYSQIVNDFQKGDIAEGYSVSREKKESFPLTVTSAQKNPTAFYLCASRVSGTNYGYTFGSGTRLTVV.

The chain recombines TRBV28 with TRBJ2-3; TRBD1 matches at 8 bases. This CDR3 has 13 residues. The germline V gene encodes CDR1 MDHEN and CDR2 SYDVKM. J was trimmed by 9 bases and V by 6 bases; bases with no gene match: 8. CDR3 DNA: TGTGCCAGCAGCTGGGACAGGTCCAGAACGCAGTATTTT. Translated: CASSWDRSRTQYF.

This chain connects TRBV2 to TRBJ2-1; 7 positions match TRBD1. V was clipped by 7 bases and J by 3 bases; unmatched bases: 9. The CDR3 is 15 amino acids. Germline CDR1 and CDR2: SNHLY and FYNNEI. The CDR3 region is CASTLGQVRYNEQFF. As DNA, the CDR3 is TGTGCCAGCACTCTCGGACAGGTCCGCTACAATGAGCAGTTCTTC.

The rearrangement links TRBV12-3 or TRBV12-4 to TRBJ1-5; a weak D match, TRBD1 (6 bases). This CDR3 has 13 amino acids. Trimming stripped 5 bases from V and 1 base from J, with 6 bases between. The CDR3 loop is CASSQGSNQPQHF. Written as DNA, the CDR3 is TGTGCCAGCAGTCAGGGGAGCAATCAGCCCCAGCATTTT.

The chain has TRBV5-1 and TRBJ2-3, with TRBD1 identical over 8 bases. V was clipped by 6 bases and J by 4 bases; unmatched bases: 13. CDR3 size: 16 residues. Per the germline V gene, CDR1 is SGHRS and CDR2 is YFSETQ. The CDR3 DNA reads as TGCGCCAGCAAAAGCACCGGACAGGGTCCCGCAGATACGCAGTATTTT. It specifies CASKSTGQGPADTQYF. The variable domain in full, with the rest retrieved from reference TRBV5-1 and TRBJ2-3, is KAGVTQTPRYLIKTRGQQVTLSCSPISGHRSVSWYQQTPGQGLQFLFEYFSETQRNKGNFPGRFSGRQFSNSRSEMNVSTLELGDSALYLCASKSTGQGPADTQYFGPGTRLTVL.

The chain combines TRBV5-1 with TRBJ1-1; perhaps TRBD1 as D (6 bases). V lost 4 bases, J lost 1 base, and 14 bases lay in between. The CDR3 is 15 amino acids. Germline V gene sequence: CDR1 SGHRS, CDR2 YFSETQ. The CDR3 loop reads CASSETDRTNTEAFF. In nucleotides, the CDR3 is TGCGCCAGCAGCGAGACGGACAGAACGAACACTGAAGCTTTCTTT.

In DNA, the CDR3 is TGTGCCAGCAGCGATCTTGGACAGGGCCTTGCCGGAAACACCATATATTTT. It specifies CASSDLGQGLAGNTIYF. The chain carries TRBV5-4 and TRBJ1-3, with 8 bases aligning to TRBD1. The V gene's germline CDR1 is SGHNT and CDR2 YYREEE (reference sequence). V trimming: 4 bases; J trimming: 4 bases; junction bases outside the gene matches: 13. The CDR3 is 17 amino acids.

The rearrangement joins TRBV20-1 to TRBJ1-2; a possible D gene is TRBD1 (5 bases). Trimming cost V 3 bases and J 8 bases, with 13 bases left between them. CDR3 length: 12 amino acids. In germline, CDR1 is DFQATT, CDR2 SNEGSKA (reference sequence). The CDR3 protein is CSASPGFGGYTF. CDR3 DNA: TGCAGTGCTAGTCCAGGGTTCGGCGGCTACACCTTC.

The count of this clone is one. The chain carries TRBV7-3 and TRBJ2-3, with a tentative D call TRBD2 (5 bases). The CDR3 length is 14 residues. V dropped 4 bases and J dropped 6 bases, with 14 bases sitting between them. CDR1 is SGHTA and CDR2 is FQGTGA in the germline V gene. CDR3 amino acids: CASSSEGPTDTQYF. In nucleotides, the CDR3 is TGTGCCAGCAGCTCAGAGGGTCCCACGGATACGCAGTATTTT.

The V call is TRBV7-6, the J call TRBJ2-5; D is possibly TRBD2 (6 bases). Trimming removed 3 bases from V and 5 bases from J, with 13 bases in between. In germline, CDR1 is SGHVS, CDR2 FNYEAQ. The CDR3 sequence is 14 residues long. The CDR3 here is CASSLGGRWETQYF. Here the CDR3 DNA reads TGTGCCAGCAGCTTGGGGGGACGATGGGAGACCCAGTACTTC.